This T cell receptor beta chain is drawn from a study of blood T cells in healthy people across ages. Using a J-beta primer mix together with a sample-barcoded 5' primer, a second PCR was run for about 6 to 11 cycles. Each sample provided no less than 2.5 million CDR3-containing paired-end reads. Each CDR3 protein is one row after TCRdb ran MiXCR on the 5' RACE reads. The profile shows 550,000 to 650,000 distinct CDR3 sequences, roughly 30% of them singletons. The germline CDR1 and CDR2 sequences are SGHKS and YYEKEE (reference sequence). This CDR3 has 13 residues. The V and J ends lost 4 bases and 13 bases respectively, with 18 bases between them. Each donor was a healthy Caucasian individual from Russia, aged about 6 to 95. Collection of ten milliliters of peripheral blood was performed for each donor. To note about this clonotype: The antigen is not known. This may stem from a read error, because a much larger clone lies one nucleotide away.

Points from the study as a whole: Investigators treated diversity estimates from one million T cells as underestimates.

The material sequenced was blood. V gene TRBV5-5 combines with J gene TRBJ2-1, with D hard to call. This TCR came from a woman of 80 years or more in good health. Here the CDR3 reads CASSPRLQETQFF. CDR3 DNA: TGTGCCAGCAGCCCGAGGCTACAAGAGACCCAGTTCTTC.